These T cell receptor beta chains were read from a single sample in a study of technical replicates of blood from several donors. The method was immunoSEQ multiplex PCR; TCRdb's version includes in-frame clones alone and lacks a portion of them. Here the sample spans tens of thousands of clones, 95% to 96% being singletons. Sequences were obtained from T cells isolated from PBMCs. The receptor set was obtained from a human donor in good health. CDR3s include the opening cysteine and the closing phenylalanine or tryptophan. D genes are given only for firm matches. Clone sizes are given selectively: once, few, many, or a class where the clone is expanded.

v_call: TRBV6-1; d_call: TRBD1; j_call: TRBJ2-7; clone_size: -; cdr3_aa: CASSGRQGATYEQYF; cdr3_nt: TGTGCCAGCAGTGGAAGACAGGGGGCAACCTACGAGCAGTACTTC
v_call: TRBV28; d_call: -; j_call: TRBJ2-7; clone_size: -; cdr3_aa: CASSLQVFYEQYF; cdr3_nt: TGTGCCAGCAGTTTACAGGTCTTCTACGAGCAGTACTTC
v_call: TRBV7-7; d_call: TRBD1; j_call: TRBJ2-1; clone_size: -; cdr3_aa: CASSLEPGQGYNEQFF; cdr3_nt: TGTGCTAGCAGCTTAGAACCGGGACAGGGCTACAATGAGCAGTTCTTC
v_call: TRBV2; d_call: TRBD2; j_call: TRBJ2-7; clone_size: -; cdr3_aa: CASIEGGGAREQYF; cdr3_nt: TGTGCCAGCATTGAGGGCGGGGGGGCCCGAGAGCAGTACTTC
v_call: TRBV30; d_call: -; j_call: TRBJ2-7; clone_size: -; cdr3_aa: CAWSAGSSSYEQYF; cdr3_nt: TGTGCCTGGAGTGCAGGGTCTAGCTCCTACGAGCAGTACTTC
v_call: TRBV4-1; d_call: TRBD2; j_call: TRBJ2-7; clone_size: -; cdr3_aa: CASSQGLAGTYEQYF; cdr3_nt: TGCGCCAGCAGCCAGGGACTAGCGGGGACCTACGAGCAGTACTTC
v_call: TRBV19; d_call: -; j_call: TRBJ1-2; clone_size: -; cdr3_aa: CASSTPGNYGYTF; cdr3_nt: TGTGCCAGTAGTACTCCAGGGAACTATGGCTACACCTTC
v_call: TRBV4-1; d_call: TRBD2; j_call: TRBJ2-1; clone_size: -; cdr3_aa: CASSSGTRENEQFF; cdr3_nt: TGCGCCAGCAGCTCCGGGACTAGGGAGAATGAGCAGTTCTTC
v_call: TRBV19; d_call: TRBD2; j_call: TRBJ2-1; clone_size: -; cdr3_aa: CASSMLAGGRLVTYNEQFF; cdr3_nt: TGTGCCAGTAGCATGCTAGCGGGGGGGCGGTTGGTAACCTACAATGAGCAGTTCTTC
v_call: TRBV11-2; d_call: TRBD2; j_call: TRBJ2-7; clone_size: -; cdr3_aa: CASSLDPSLAGGRVYEQYF; cdr3_nt: TGTGCCAGCAGCTTAGACCCTTCCTTGGCGGGGGGCCGGGTCTACGAGCAGTACTTC
v_call: TRBV28; d_call: -; j_call: TRBJ2-2; clone_size: -; cdr3_aa: CASSSPGGITNTGELFF; cdr3_nt: TGTGCCAGCAGTTCCCCTGGAGGAATAACGAACACCGGGGAGCTGTTTTTT
v_call: TRBV7-8; d_call: -; j_call: TRBJ1-3; clone_size: -; cdr3_aa: CASSPYLGNTIYF; cdr3_nt: TGTGCCAGCAGCCCCTATCTTGGAAACACCATATATTTT
v_call: TRBV7-6; d_call: TRBD1; j_call: TRBJ2-1; clone_size: -; cdr3_aa: CASSPPGQGIYEQFF; cdr3_nt: TGTGCCAGCAGCCCACCAGGACAGGGGATTTATGAGCAGTTCTTC
v_call: TRBV5-4; d_call: -; j_call: TRBJ1-4; clone_size: -; cdr3_aa: CASSWYSRPGEKLFF; cdr3_nt: TGTGCCAGCAGCTGGTACAGCCGACCAGGTGAAAAACTGTTTTTT
v_call: TRBV10-3; d_call: -; j_call: TRBJ1-4; clone_size: -; cdr3_aa: CAISESLGTSSEKLFF; cdr3_nt: TGTGCCATCAGTGAGTCCTTGGGGACATCCTCTGAAAAACTGTTTTTT
v_call: TRBV18; d_call: TRBD2; j_call: TRBJ2-7; clone_size: -; cdr3_aa: CASSPVAGGPYEQYF; cdr3_nt: TGTGCCAGCTCACCAGTAGCGGGAGGCCCCTACGAGCAGTACTTC
v_call: TRBV19; d_call: TRBD1; j_call: TRBJ2-5; clone_size: -; cdr3_aa: CASSIFGQGGQETQYF; cdr3_nt: TGTGCCAGTAGTATTTTTGGACAGGGGGGCCAAGAGACCCAGTACTTC
v_call: TRBV7-9; d_call: -; j_call: TRBJ2-1; clone_size: -; cdr3_aa: CAVRDTGNEQFF; cdr3_nt: TGTGCCGTCCGGGACACGGGGAATGAGCAGTTCTTC
v_call: TRBV19; d_call: TRBD1; j_call: TRBJ2-1; clone_size: -; cdr3_aa: CASQGVHSYNEQFF; cdr3_nt: TGTGCCAGTCAGGGGGTACACTCCTACAATGAGCAGTTCTTC
v_call: TRBV7-6; d_call: TRBD1; j_call: TRBJ1-1; clone_size: -; cdr3_aa: CASSLLTGGGEAFF; cdr3_nt: TGTGCCAGCAGCTTACTGACAGGGGGAGGCGAAGCTTTCTTT
v_call: TRBV6-1; d_call: -; j_call: TRBJ1-2; clone_size: -; cdr3_aa: CASSEDAGFGYGYTF; cdr3_nt: TGTGCCAGCAGTGAAGACGCAGGGTTTGGCTATGGCTACACCTTC
v_call: TRBV15; d_call: -; j_call: TRBJ1-2; clone_size: few; cdr3_aa: CATSRDRSYGYTF; cdr3_nt: TGTGCCACCAGCAGAGATAGATCGTATGGCTACACCTTC
v_call: TRBV14; d_call: -; j_call: TRBJ1-6; clone_size: -; cdr3_aa: CASSQSLGQGKSSPLHF; cdr3_nt: TGTGCCAGTAGCCAATCCCTCGGCCAGGGTAAAAGTTCACCCCTCCACTTT
v_call: TRBV18; d_call: TRBD2; j_call: TRBJ2-3; clone_size: -; cdr3_aa: CASSLNPGLAGGPSTDTQYF; cdr3_nt: TGTGCCAGCTCACTAAACCCGGGACTAGCGGGAGGCCCTAGCACAGATACGCAGTATTTT
v_call: TRBV6-1; d_call: -; j_call: TRBJ2-1; clone_size: -; cdr3_aa: CASSRNANEQFF; cdr3_nt: TGTGCCAGCAGCAGAAACGCCAATGAGCAGTTCTTC
v_call: TRBV6-5; d_call: TRBD2; j_call: TRBJ2-1; clone_size: -; cdr3_aa: CASSYMSGSVYNEQFF; cdr3_nt: TGTGCCAGCAGTTACATGAGCGGGAGTGTATACAATGAGCAGTTCTTC
v_call: TRBV15; d_call: -; j_call: TRBJ1-2; clone_size: -; cdr3_aa: CATSPRRTNYGYTF; cdr3_nt: TGTGCCACCAGCCCCCGGAGAACTAACTATGGCTACACCTTC
v_call: TRBV5-1; d_call: -; j_call: TRBJ2-5; clone_size: -; cdr3_aa: CASSWGRQETQYF; cdr3_nt: TGCGCCAGCAGCTGGGGCCGCCAAGAGACCCAGTACTTC
v_call: TRBV5-1; d_call: -; j_call: TRBJ2-5; clone_size: -; cdr3_aa: CASSRLLEGEETQYF; cdr3_nt: TGCGCCAGCAGCAGGCTTCTAGAGGGGGAAGAGACCCAGTACTTC
v_call: TRBV4-1; d_call: -; j_call: TRBJ2-7; clone_size: -; cdr3_aa: CASSQESLGLSRYEQYF; cdr3_nt: TGCGCCAGCAGCCAAGAAAGTTTGGGCCTGTCACGGTACGAGCAGTACTTC
v_call: TRBV19; d_call: -; j_call: TRBJ1-5; clone_size: -; cdr3_aa: CASSIDSLRQALYSNQPQHF; cdr3_nt: TGTGCCAGTAGTATAGATAGTCTCAGGCAAGCCCTTTATAGCAATCAGCCCCAGCATTTT
v_call: TRBV11-2; d_call: -; j_call: TRBJ2-7; clone_size: -; cdr3_aa: CASSLSDEQYF; cdr3_nt: TGTGCCAGCAGCTTATCGGACGAGCAGTACTTC
v_call: TRBV6-1; d_call: -; j_call: TRBJ1-2; clone_size: -; cdr3_aa: CASSEDRDTYGYTF; cdr3_nt: TGTGCCAGCAGTGAAGACAGGGACACCTATGGCTACACCTTC
v_call: TRBV7-8; d_call: TRBD1; j_call: TRBJ1-1; clone_size: -; cdr3_aa: CASTFGQGGTEAFF; cdr3_nt: TGTGCCAGCACCTTTGGACAGGGAGGGACTGAAGCTTTCTTT
v_call: TRBV2; d_call: -; j_call: TRBJ1-6; clone_size: -; cdr3_aa: CASSQDLGGNSPLHF; cdr3_nt: TGTGCCAGCAGTCAAGACCTCGGGGGTAATTCACCCCTCCACTTT